The 12 T cell receptor beta chains below were found in one sample sequenced in a study of blood T cell repertoires in COVID-19 (TCRdb year 2020). The library came from the immunoSEQ multiplex PCR assay. TCRdb retrieved this table from immuneACCESS and kept in-frame rearrangements only. Not all clones are present; in checked studies, unresolved V genes account for under half, and no reason is known for the remainder. The sample yields 200,000 to 250,000 clones; over 75% were counted once. Roughly 3.7% of the sample goes to the ten largest clones. The sequencing sample was made of PBMCs or T cells enriched from blood (not recorded which). The receptors stem from a woman in her thirties who had been exposed to COVID-19.

The chain carries TRBV27 and TRBJ1-4; 8 nucleotides match TRBD1. Per germline, CDR1 MNHEY and CDR2 SMNVEV (reference sequence). With V trimmed by 6 bases and J by 8 bases, 5 bases remained unmatched. CDR3 length: 13 residues. CDR3 DNA: TGTGCCAGCAGCGCAGGGGGCTGGGAAAAACTGTTTTTT. Translating it yields CASSAGGWEKLFF.

The chain carries TRBV19 and TRBJ1-2, with D possibly TRBD1 on 6 matching bases. V was shortened by 6 bases and J by 8 bases, with 10 bases between the two germline ends. The CDR3 covers 11 residues. Germline CDR1 LNHDA, CDR2 SQIVND (reference sequence). The CDR3 DNA reads as TGTGCCAGTAGAACAGGGCGAGGCTACACCTTC. Translation: CASRTGRGYTF.

The gene calls are TRBV5-6 and TRBJ1-1; D is possibly TRBD1 (6 bases). Germline-derived CDR1 and CDR2 are SGHDT and YYEEEE. CDR3 length equals 14 residues. V was clipped by 5 bases and J by 2 bases, with 13 bases between them. The CDR3 DNA is TGTGCCAGCAGTGTGGCGGGGGCCAACACTGAAGCTTTCTTT. It is translated as CASSVAGANTEAFF.

The rearrangement uses TRBV7-6 and TRBJ2-1; no firm D call. Deletions cut 2 bases from V and 6 bases from J, with 5 bases between. The CDR3 extends over 12 amino acids. The germline gives CDR1 SGHVS, CDR2 FNYEAQ. CDR3 residues: CASSLLANEQFF. The CDR3 DNA reads TGTGCCAGCAGCTTATTGGCCAATGAGCAGTTCTTC. Together with reference TRBV7-6 and TRBJ2-1, the CDR3 gives the full variable domain: GAGVSQSPRYKVTKRGQDVALRCDPISGHVSLYWYRQALGQGPEFLTYFNYEAQQDKSGLPNDRFSAERPEGSISTLTIQRTEQRDSAMYRCASSLLANEQFFGPGTRLTVL.

On this clone itself: Other DNA sequences in this sample translate to the same CDR3. The rearrangement joins TRBV6-1 to TRBJ1-4, with 11 bases matching TRBD1. Germline V gene sequence: CDR1 MNHNS, CDR2 SASEGT. The CDR3 consists of 14 residues. J was trimmed by 8 bases and V by 1 base; bases with no gene match: 0. CDR3 DNA sequence: TGTGCCAGCAGTGAAGGGACAGGGGGCGAAAAACTGTTTTTT. It specifies CASSEGTGGEKLFF.

The chain recombines TRBV7-2 with TRBJ2-3, with 14 bases lining up with TRBD2. The CDR3 sequence is 16 residues long. Germline V lookup: CDR1 SGHTA, CDR2 FQGNSA. Germline trimming cut 5 bases from V and 4 bases from J; bases unmatched to any gene: 5. DNA of the CDR3: TGTGCCAGCAGCCTGAGACTAGCGGGAGGGTCAGATACGCAGTATTTT. Residues: CASSLRLAGGSDTQYF.

This chain uses TRBV5-6 with TRBJ1-6; D gene unclear. The CDR3 loop spans 15 amino acids. V gave up 0 bases and J gave up 8 bases, with 12 bases separating them. CDR1 and CDR2 (germline): SGHDT, YYEEEE. CDR3 sequence reads: CASSLVPGEDSPLHF. The CDR3 coding sequence is TGTGCCAGCAGCTTGGTCCCAGGCGAAGATTCACCCCTCCACTTT.

The CDR3: CAWSGLAGRRDTQYF. In DNA form, the CDR3 reads TGTGCCTGGAGCGGACTAGCGGGCCGGAGGGATACGCAGTATTTT. V and J are TRBV30 and TRBJ2-3, with TRBD2 matching over 11 bases. The CDR3 runs 15 residues. Losses at the gene ends were 3 bases for V and 6 bases for J; bases not matched to a gene: 8. CDR1 is GTSNPN and CDR2 is SVGIG in the germline V gene (reference sequence).

This chain connects TRBV5-1 to TRBJ2-3, with TRBD1 as a possible D gene (6 bases). Deletions cut 2 bases from V and 1 base from J, with 8 bases between. Germline assignment: CDR1 SGHRS and CDR2 YFSETQ. The CDR3 is made up of 14 amino acids. CDR3 residues: CASSLRQGTDTQYF. CDR3 DNA: TGCGCCAGCAGCTTAAGACAGGGCACAGATACGCAGTATTTT.

The chain employs TRBV6-5 and TRBJ2-3; 16 nucleotides agree with TRBD2. Looked up from germline, CDR1 is MNHEY and CDR2 is SVGAGI. J lost 10 bases, V lost 7 bases, and 8 bases had no gene match. The CDR3 runs 15 residues. The CDR3 region has the DNA TGTGCCAGCACCCCGGGACTAGCGGGAGGGCCTGCGCAGTATTTT. It yields the protein CASTPGLAGGPAQYF.

This clone was observed once. The rearrangement joins TRBV19 to TRBJ2-5; D not certain. CDR3 length equals 13 residues. Per germline, CDR1 LNHDA and CDR2 SQIVND (reference sequence). Trimming left V 3 bases short and J 0 bases short, with 5 bases between. The CDR3 loop is CASSITDQETQYF. The CDR3 DNA sequence: TGTGCCAGTAGTATCACAGACCAAGAGACCCAGTACTTC.

The V and J genes are TRBV9 and TRBJ1-2; TRBD1 aligns across 8 bases. Losses at the gene ends were 5 bases for V and 4 bases for J; bases not matched to a gene: 13. CDR3 length: 16 residues. Per the germline V gene, CDR1 is SGDLS and CDR2 is YYNGEE. The CDR3: CASSPFGTGAGYGYTF. CDR3 DNA sequence: TGTGCCAGCAGTCCTTTTGGGACAGGTGCCGGCTATGGCTACACCTTC.